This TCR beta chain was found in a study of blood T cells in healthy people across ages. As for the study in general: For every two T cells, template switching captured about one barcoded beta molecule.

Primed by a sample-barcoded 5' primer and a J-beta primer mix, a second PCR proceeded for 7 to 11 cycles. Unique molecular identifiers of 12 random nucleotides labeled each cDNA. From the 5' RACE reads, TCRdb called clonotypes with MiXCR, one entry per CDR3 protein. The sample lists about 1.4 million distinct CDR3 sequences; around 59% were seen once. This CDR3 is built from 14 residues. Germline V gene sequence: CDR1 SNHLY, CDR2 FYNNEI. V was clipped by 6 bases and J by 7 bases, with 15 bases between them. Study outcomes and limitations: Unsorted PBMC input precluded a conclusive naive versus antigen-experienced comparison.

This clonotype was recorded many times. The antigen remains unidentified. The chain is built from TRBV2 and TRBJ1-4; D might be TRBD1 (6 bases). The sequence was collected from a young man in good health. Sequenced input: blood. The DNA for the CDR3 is TGTGCCAGCAGCGCCGAGAGGGGGTTTGAAAAACTGTTTTTT. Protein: CASSAERGFEKLFF.